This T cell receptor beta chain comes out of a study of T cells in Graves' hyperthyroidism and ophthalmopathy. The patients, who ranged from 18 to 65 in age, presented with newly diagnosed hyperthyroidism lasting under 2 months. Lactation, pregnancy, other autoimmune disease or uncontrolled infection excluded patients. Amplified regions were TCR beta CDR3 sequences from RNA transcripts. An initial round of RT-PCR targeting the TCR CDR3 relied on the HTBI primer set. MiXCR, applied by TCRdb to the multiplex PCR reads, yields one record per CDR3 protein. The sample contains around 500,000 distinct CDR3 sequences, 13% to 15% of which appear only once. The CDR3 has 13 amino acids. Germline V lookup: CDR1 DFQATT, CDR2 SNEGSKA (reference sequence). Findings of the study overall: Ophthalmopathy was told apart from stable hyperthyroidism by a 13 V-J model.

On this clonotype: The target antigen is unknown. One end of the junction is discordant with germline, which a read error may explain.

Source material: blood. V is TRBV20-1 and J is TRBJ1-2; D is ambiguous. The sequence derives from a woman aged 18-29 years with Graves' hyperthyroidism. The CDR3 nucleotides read TGCGGTGCTAGAGGAAAGCGGGAGGCTGGCTACACCTTC. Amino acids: CGARGKREAGYTF.